The text below deals with one T cell receptor beta chain. The antigen is undetermined. Looked up from germline, CDR1 is SGHRS and CDR2 is YFSETQ. Trimming took 1 base from V and 1 from J, leaving 8 bases between them. The CDR3 is 14 residues long. These data belong to a study of cytomegalovirus exposure and HLA in healthy donors. The PCR was carried out with 60 Vbeta primers and 13 Jbeta primers. Method: immunoSEQ multiplex PCR; TCRdb's copy keeps in-frame clones and lacks some. This table holds about 120,000 clones, 70% to 85% found once. Findings and limits, study-wide: According to a later analysis, most TCR beta chains associated with CMV appeared HLA-restricted.

Nominal health characterized the donors when sampled, though unrecorded immune exposures were likely. Sequenced: PBMCs. This receptor was obtained from a man between 18 and 29 years old in good health and CMV-seropositive. This sequence joins TRBV5-1 and TRBJ1-2, with D possibly TRBD1 on 5 matching bases. CDR3 amino acids: CASSLKTDNYGYTF. The CDR3 DNA is TGCGCCAGCAGCTTGAAGACAGATAACTATGGCTACACCTTC.